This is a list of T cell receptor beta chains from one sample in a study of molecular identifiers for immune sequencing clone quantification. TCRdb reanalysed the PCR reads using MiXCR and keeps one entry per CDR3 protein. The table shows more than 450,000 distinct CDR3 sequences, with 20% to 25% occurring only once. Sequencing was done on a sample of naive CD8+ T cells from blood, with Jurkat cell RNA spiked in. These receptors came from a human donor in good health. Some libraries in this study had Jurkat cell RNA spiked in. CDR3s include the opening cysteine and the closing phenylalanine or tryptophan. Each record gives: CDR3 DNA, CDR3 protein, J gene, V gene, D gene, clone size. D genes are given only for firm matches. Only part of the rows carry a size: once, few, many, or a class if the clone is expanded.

TGTGCCAGCAGTTACAGTAGGGCCTCCAACACTGAAGCTTTCTTT CASSYSRASNTEAFF TRBJ1-1 TRBV27 - many
TGTGCCAGCAGCCCCCGGGGAGGGGGCTCCTACGAGCAGTACTTC CASSPRGGGSYEQYF TRBJ2-7 TRBV6-1 - few
TGTGCCAGCAGCCAAGAACTTTTGCCTAGCGGCTACAATGAGCAGTTCTTC CASSQELLPSGYNEQFF TRBJ2-1 TRBV3-1 TRBD2 -
TGTGCCAGCCTAAGGGAGGAGGATTGGAGCTCCTATGATTCACCCCTCCACTTT CASLREEDWSSYDSPLHF TRBJ1-6 TRBV28 - -
TGTGCCAGCAGCTTGGCCGGGGCCGGCACCGGGGAGCTGTTTTTT CASSLAGAGTGELFF TRBJ2-2 TRBV5-6 - -
TGTGCCAGCAGCGTAGACAGCCAGAGGAACACTGAAGCTTTCTTT CASSVDSQRNTEAFF TRBJ1-1 TRBV9 - many
TGTGCCTGGAGTGCCTCCCTGAACACTGAAGCTTTCTTT CAWSASLNTEAFF TRBJ1-1 TRBV30 - few
TGTGCCAGCAGCTTCCACCCGGACAGGGGAGGCACTGAAGCTTTCTTT CASSFHPDRGGTEAFF TRBJ1-1 TRBV7-9 TRBD1 many
TGTGCCTGGAGTGTAGGTTTCGGAGATACGCAGTATTTT CAWSVGFGDTQYF TRBJ2-3 TRBV30 - few
TGTGCCAGCAGCTTGGGCATTCAGGGGCCATTTCGGGATCGGCCCCAGCATTTT CASSLGIQGPFRDRPQHF TRBJ1-5 TRBV11-2 - -
TGTGCCAGCAGCTTAGGACAAATGACAATGACCTACGAGCAGTACTTC CASSLGQMTMTYEQYF TRBJ2-7 TRBV7-2 - many
TGCGCCAGCAGCCAAGATACAGAGGGACTCCTCTCCTACGAGCAGTACTTC CASSQDTEGLLSYEQYF TRBJ2-7 TRBV4-3 - many
TGTGCCTGGAGTCCAAAGGAAGGGGGGGGCCGTAAGGACACTGAAGCTTTCTTT CAWSPKEGGGRKDTEAFF TRBJ1-1 TRBV30 - -
TGTGCCAGTAGGGGGGCCACCGGGGAGCTGTTTTTT CASRGATGELFF TRBJ2-2 TRBV19 - many
TGTGCCAGCAGCCTCCGAGCGGGGGAGAGCACAGATACGCAGTATTTT CASSLRAGESTDTQYF TRBJ2-3 TRBV9 TRBD2 few
TGCAGCGTTGATCCGTTCGAACAAGAGACCCAGTACTTC CSVDPFEQETQYF TRBJ2-5 TRBV29-1 - many
TGTGCCAGCAGTTTAGGGACAGCTGCACCCCTCCACTTT CASSLGTAAPLHF TRBJ1-6 TRBV27 TRBD1 many
TGTGCCAGCAGCCCCACTAGGTTGTACGAGCAGTACTTC CASSPTRLYEQYF TRBJ2-7 TRBV7-2 - many